This paragraph covers one T cell receptor beta chain sequence. This clone has just a few counts. The clone's antigen remains unknown. Base qualities were left out, and no much larger clone turns up one base away. This entry comes from a study of neoadjuvant anti-PD-1 for oral cavity cancer (dated by TCRdb to about 2021). Some background on the complete study: Patients mostly received three to four biweekly doses of nivolumab at 3 mg/kg before curative-intent surgical resection. There were about a dozen patients in the parent correlative cohort, and the response rate was 30% to 35%. Patients without progression received a fourth nivolumab dose around day 43 and underwent definitive surgical resection on days 50-56. Under RECIST 1.1, patients with complete response, partial response or stable disease were classed as responders, and patients with progression were classed as non-responders.

The CDR1 and CDR2 encoded by the germline V gene (reference sequence) are SGHKS and YYEKEE. V loses 0 bases, J loses 4 bases, and the germline ends lie 10 bases apart. There are 15 amino acids in the CDR3, from cysteine to phenylalanine inclusive. The CDR3 DNA has 45 bases and is translated from base 1. General study outcomes and caveats: Only a few patients per response group were included in the TCR analyses, and the authors called for validation in larger cohorts. After neoadjuvant nivolumab, non-responders showed significantly higher T cell clonality (Gini index) in PBMCs than responders did. A higher pretreatment blood Treg/Th17 ratio correlated with both higher pretreatment blood TCRbeta clonality and lower post-treatment tumor TCRbeta clonality.

The sample's time point, from its label and the paper: before neoadjuvant nivolumab. None of the patients had received prior systemic or radiation treatment, and all were newly diagnosed with stage II-IVA oral cavity squamous cell carcinoma. The cohort consisted of patients with HPV-negative, locally advanced oral cavity squamous cell carcinoma. Peripheral blood mononuclear cells were analyzed directly, without maintenance or expansion in culture. Samples were obtained from a longitudinal correlative study of a single-arm phase II trial of neoadjuvant nivolumab in oral cavity squamous cell carcinoma. Subject-matched pre- and post-treatment PBMCs and tumors from three responders and three non-responders underwent genomic DNA-based TCRbeta sequencing. Peripheral blood mononuclear cells were collected once before nivolumab treatment and again after treatment, at the time of surgery. Genomic DNA was isolated from PBMCs using the Maxwell RSC DNA from Cells kit.

For deep sequencing, each PBMC sample was run in six replicates, with libraries mostly built from about 500 ng of input genomic DNA. Following the manufacturer's instructions, the team built TCRbeta libraries using the immunoSEQ hsTCRbeta kit. The completed libraries were mixed into a single pool at 3 nM, then sequenced with an Illumina NovaSeq 6000 S4 flow cell. Per the authors' processing: The immunoSEQ Analyzer was used for raw data preprocessing and quality control. The analysis was restricted to productive rearrangements, with each unique CDR3 amino acid sequence defining a clonotype. Using the R package tcR, the researchers computed the Gini-Simpson index as their estimate of repertoire clonality. Gini indices were compared with Student's t test, and associations with tumor size change were assessed by Pearson correlation. TCRdb stores this immuneACCESS table with in-frame sequences only. Part of the clones is absent; in the studies checked, under half of the shortfall reflects unresolved V genes, and no reason is known for the rest. Clone size and V and J calls were adopted from that table, with D and trimming inferred from the DNA. The table for this sample lists around 31,000 clones; around nine tenths of them were counted only once. Roughly 3.6% of the sample is taken by the ten largest.

The sequencing here drew on PBMCs, taken before nivolumab (anti-PD-1) treatment. The TCR was taken from a person between 40 and 79 years old with oral cavity squamous cell carcinoma. The chain is made from TRBV5-5 and TRBJ2-2, with no confidently assigned D gene. The nucleotide sequence is given as TGTGCCAGCAGCTTGGAAGGGTTGAGCACCGGGGAGCTGTTTTTT. It translates to CASSLEGLSTGELFF.